These 20 T cell receptor beta chains came from one sample sequenced in a study of beta chain features in type 1 diabetes. Of the isolated RNA, all was reverse transcribed, and so the sequenced material was expressed TCRB transcripts. Generated by immunoSEQ multiplex PCR, the TCRdb table keeps only in-frame clones and is missing some. This table holds about 620,000 clones, 15% to 19% found once. The sample taken for sequencing was naive CD4+ T cells from blood. The receptors originated from a man between 18 and 29 years old in good health.

This clone came up a few times. This sequence joins TRBV4-1 and TRBJ1-5; D ambiguous. Per the germline V gene, CDR1 is MGHRA and CDR2 is YSYEKL. Trimming took 5 bases from V and 3 from J, leaving 14 bases between them. This CDR3 contains 15 residues. The CDR3 sequence is CASSSPRDANQPQHF. For the CDR3, the DNA is TGCGCCAGCAGCTCCCCCCGAGATGCCAATCAGCCCCAGCATTTT.

V gene TRBV6-4 combines with J gene TRBJ2-5; TRBD2 is a possible D gene (5 bases). Between the trimmed V and J ends, which lost 5 bases and 4 bases, there was a span of 11 bases. This CDR3 contains 13 residues. Germline loops: CDR1 MRHNA, CDR2 SNTAGT. The CDR3 sequence: CASSPTGIETQYF. DNA of the CDR3: TGTGCCAGCAGTCCAACGGGGATAGAGACCCAGTACTTC.

The table lists this clone with a few counts. The V gene is TRBV29-1, the J gene TRBJ1-1; D not certain. Germline values: CDR1 SQVTM, CDR2 ANQGSEA. Trimming cost V 1 base and J 3 bases, with 9 bases left between them. The CDR3 covers 13 residues. The CDR3 sequence: CSVEGRLHTEAFF. In DNA form, the CDR3 reads TGCAGCGTTGAAGGGCGGCTGCACACTGAAGCTTTCTTT.

The rearrangement joins TRBV9 to TRBJ1-2, with TRBD1 identical over 9 bases. Germline loops: CDR1 SGDLS, CDR2 YYNGEE. Trimming took 4 bases from V and 9 from J; bases not matched to a gene: 16. This CDR3 has 16 residues. The CDR3 nucleotides read TGTGCCAGCAGCCCCTCCCGGGACAGGGATTATCTGAGCTACACCTTC. Protein: CASSPSRDRDYLSYTF.

The chain is built from TRBV9 and TRBJ2-2, with 8 positions matching TRBD1. The CDR3 consists of 15 residues. V lost 4 bases to trimming and J lost 6 bases; unmatched junction nucleotides: 8. The germline gives CDR1 SGDLS, CDR2 YYNGEE. The CDR3 region is CASSLGQGRAGELFF. The CDR3 DNA reads as TGTGCCAGCAGCCTAGGACAGGGTAGGGCCGGGGAGCTGTTTTTT.

The chain links TRBV27 to TRBJ2-7, with TRBD1 matching over 9 bases. V was pared by 4 bases and J by 9 bases, with 13 bases of the junction left unmatched. CDR3 length equals 15 residues. Germline CDR1 MNHEY, CDR2 SMNVEV (reference sequence). For the CDR3, the DNA is TGTGCCAGCAGTTACCCTCGACAGGGGGGAACGGTGCAGTACTTC. It translates to CASSYPRQGGTVQYF.

Here the CDR3 reads CASLPFSGRANEQFF. The DNA of the CDR3 is TGTGCCAGCCTCCCCTTTAGCGGGAGGGCCAATGAGCAGTTCTTC. The V call is TRBV28, the J call TRBJ2-1; 11 nucleotides align to TRBD2. CDR1 is MDHEN, CDR2 SYDVKM, per germline. The J segment lost 6 bases and the V segment lost 8 bases, leaving 9 bases of the junction unmatched. The CDR3 covers 15 residues.

This clone appeared a few times. This chain joins TRBV9 and TRBJ2-2; 8 nucleotides match TRBD1. The CDR3 consists of 17 residues. The ends lost 3 bases at V and 1 base at J; junction bases unmatched: 8. Per the germline V gene, CDR1 is SGDLS and CDR2 is YYNGEE. Here the CDR3 reads CASSALTGGRNTGELFF. The CDR3 DNA reads TGTGCCAGCAGCGCCCTCACAGGGGGTCGGAACACCGGGGAGCTGTTTTTT. Based on the CDR3 plus reference TRBV9 and TRBJ2-2, the full variable domain is DSGVTQTPKHLITATGQRVTLRCSPRSGDLSVYWYQQSLDQGLQFLIQYYNGEERAKGNILERFSAQQFPDLHSELNLSSLELGDSALYFCASSALTGGRNTGELFFGEGSRLTVL.

The chain is built from TRBV4-1 and TRBJ1-2; no definite D call. Germline lookup yields CDR1 MGHRA and CDR2 YSYEKL. This CDR3 has 16 amino acids. Trimming cost V 2 bases and J 6 bases, with 19 bases left between them. The CDR3 spells CASSQPTRRQDNGYTF. CDR3 DNA: TGCGCCAGCAGCCAACCCACGAGGCGGCAGGATAATGGCTACACCTTC.

This clone was observed a few times. This chain links TRBV5-1 with TRBJ1-4; tentatively, D is TRBD1 (6 bases). This CDR3 has 16 residues. V lost 4 bases and J lost 0, with 13 bases in between. Germline lookup yields CDR1 SGHRS and CDR2 YFSETQ. The CDR3 DNA reads TGCGCCAGCAGCCGGGACAAATCCGCAACTAATGAAAAACTGTTTTTT. It encodes CASSRDKSATNEKLFF.

This clone occurred a few times. This sequence joins TRBV9 and TRBJ2-5, with D unclear. Trimming removed 0 bases at V and 5 bases at J, with 14 bases between. Germline CDR1 reads SGDLS; CDR2 reads YYNGEE. The CDR3 is 15 residues long. The CDR3, as DNA: TGTGCCAGCAGCGTAGCCGTAGGGCCGAGGGAGACCCAGTACTTC. Residues: CASSVAVGPRETQYF.

This clone was recorded a few times. The chain combines TRBV5-6 with TRBJ2-7, with D possibly being TRBD1 or TRBD2 (6 bases each). The germline V gene has CDR1 SGHDT and CDR2 YYEEEE. CDR3 length: 13 amino acids. The germline V and J ends were trimmed by 0 bases and 6 bases, with 10 bases remaining between them. The CDR3 sequence is CASSLGRGLEQYF. CDR3 nucleotide sequence: TGTGCCAGCAGCTTGGGCCGGGGGCTCGAGCAGTACTTC.

This clone has just a few counts. The V and J genes are TRBV19 and TRBJ1-1; D might be TRBD1 (6 bases). Germline CDR1 and CDR2: LNHDA and SQIVND (reference sequence). The CDR3 is 14 residues long. The V and J ends lost 7 bases and 0 bases respectively, with 12 bases between them. CDR3 nucleotide sequence: TGTGCCAGTAAGACGGACAGCTTGAACACTGAAGCTTTCTTT. Residues: CASKTDSLNTEAFF.

CDR3 protein: CASSLYPGNTEAFF. CDR3 nucleotides: TGTGCCAGCAGCTTATACCCAGGGAATACTGAAGCTTTCTTT. The chain combines TRBV7-2 with TRBJ1-1, with a possible D match to TRBD1 (5 bases). The V gene lost 2 bases and the J gene lost 5 bases, with 12 bases spanning the gap. The CDR3 covers 14 residues. CDR1 and CDR2 (germline): SGHTA, FQGNSA.

This clone was found a few times. The chain links TRBV9 to TRBJ2-1; D unclear. Germline V gene data show CDR1 as SGDLS and CDR2 as YYNGEE. The CDR3 contains 15 residues. Trimming removed 3 bases from V and 4 bases from J, with 14 bases in between. The CDR3 sequence is CASSGVGLGYNEQFF. The CDR3 DNA reads TGTGCCAGCAGCGGCGTGGGGTTAGGGTACAATGAGCAGTTCTTC.

This chain links TRBV29-1 with TRBJ1-1, with D unresolved. Germline V lookup: CDR1 SQVTM, CDR2 ANQGSEA. Trimming cost V 2 bases and J 5 bases, with 3 bases left between them. The CDR3 sequence is 10 residues long. The CDR3 DNA is TGCAGCGTTGAAAATACTGAAGCTTTCTTT. As protein: CSVENTEAFF.

This clone has ten or more counts. The V call is TRBV10-3, the J call TRBJ1-1; D remains unclear. Trimming cost V 10 bases and J 6 bases, with 12 bases left between them. The germline V gene encodes CDR1 ENHRY and CDR2 SYGVKD. This CDR3 contains 11 residues. The CDR3 protein is CATEGRAEAFF. For the CDR3, the DNA is TGTGCCACCGAGGGTCGCGCTGAAGCTTTCTTT.

J is TRBJ2-7 and V is TRBV5-4; 10 bases line up with TRBD2. The germline gives CDR1 SGHNT, CDR2 YYREEE (reference sequence). The V segment lost 4 bases and the J segment 1 base; nucleotides outside the gene matches: 5. This CDR3 contains 15 residues. CDR3: CASSPAGGPSYEQYF. DNA of the CDR3: TGTGCCAGCAGCCCAGCGGGAGGGCCGTCCTACGAGCAGTACTTC.

The rearrangement joins TRBV7-2 to TRBJ2-1, with 7 bases identical to TRBD2. This CDR3 is built from 18 residues. The germline V gene encodes CDR1 SGHTA and CDR2 FQGNSA. J gave up 0 bases and V 0 bases, and 8 bases lay outside the gene matches. The CDR3 DNA follows: TGTGCCAGCAGCTTAGCGCTCCCCGCGGGGGTCTCCTACAATGAGCAGTTCTTC. This codes for CASSLALPAGVSYNEQFF.

V gene TRBV7-2 combines with J gene TRBJ1-3; TRBD1 matches 9 bases. Germline lookup yields CDR1 SGHTA and CDR2 FQGNSA. Losses at the gene ends were 1 base for V and 2 bases for J; bases not matched to a gene: 6. The CDR3 has 17 residues. The CDR3 region is CASSLVLRTGAGNTIYF. The CDR3 bases are TGTGCCAGCAGCTTAGTGCTCAGGACAGGGGCTGGAAACACCATATATTTT. Supplemented by reference TRBV7-2 and TRBJ1-3, the full variable domain reads GAGVSQSPSNKVTEKGKDVELRCDPISGHTALYWYRQSLGQGLEFLIYFQGNSAPDKSGLPSDRFSAERTGGSVSTLTIQRTQQEDSAVYLCASSLVLRTGAGNTIYFGEGSWLTVV.